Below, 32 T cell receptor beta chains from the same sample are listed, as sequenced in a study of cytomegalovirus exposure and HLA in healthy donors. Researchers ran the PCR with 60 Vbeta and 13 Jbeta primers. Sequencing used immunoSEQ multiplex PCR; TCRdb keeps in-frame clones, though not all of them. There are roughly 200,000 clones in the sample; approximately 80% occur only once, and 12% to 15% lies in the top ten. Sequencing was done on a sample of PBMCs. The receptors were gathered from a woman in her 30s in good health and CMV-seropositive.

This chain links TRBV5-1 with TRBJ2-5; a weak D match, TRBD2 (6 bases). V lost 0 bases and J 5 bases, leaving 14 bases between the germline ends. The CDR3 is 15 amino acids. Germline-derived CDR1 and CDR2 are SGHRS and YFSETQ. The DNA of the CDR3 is TGCGCCAGCAGCTTGGGGCCGGGGGAAGGGGAGACCCAGTACTTC. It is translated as CASSLGPGEGETQYF.

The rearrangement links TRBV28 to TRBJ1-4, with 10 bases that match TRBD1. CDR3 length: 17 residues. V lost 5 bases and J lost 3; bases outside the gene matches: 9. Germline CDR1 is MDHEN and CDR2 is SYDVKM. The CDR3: CASSPPDRGYSNEKLFF. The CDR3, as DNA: TGTGCCAGCAGTCCCCCGGACAGGGGGTATTCTAATGAAAAACTGTTTTTT.

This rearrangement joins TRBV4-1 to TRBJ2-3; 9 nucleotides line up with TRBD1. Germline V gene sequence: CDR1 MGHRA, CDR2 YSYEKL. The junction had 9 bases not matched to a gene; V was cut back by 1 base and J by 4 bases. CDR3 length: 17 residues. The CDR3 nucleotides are TGCGCCAGCAGCCAAGGTTCGGACAGGGGTCTCGCAGATACGCAGTATTTT. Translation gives CASSQGSDRGLADTQYF.

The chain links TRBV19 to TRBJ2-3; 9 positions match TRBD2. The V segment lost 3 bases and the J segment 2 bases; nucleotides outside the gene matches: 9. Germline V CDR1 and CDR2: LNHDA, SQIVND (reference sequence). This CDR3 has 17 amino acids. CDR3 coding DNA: TGTGCCAGTAGTATTCTCGCGGGAGGGGCCCCCACAGATACGCAGTATTTT. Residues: CASSILAGGAPTDTQYF.

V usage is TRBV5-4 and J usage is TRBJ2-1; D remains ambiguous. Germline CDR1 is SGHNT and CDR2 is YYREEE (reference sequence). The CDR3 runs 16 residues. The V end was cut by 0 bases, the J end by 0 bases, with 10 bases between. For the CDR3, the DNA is TGTGCCAGCAGCTTGGCCGCGGATTACTCCTACAATGAGCAGTTCTTC. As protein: CASSLAADYSYNEQFF.

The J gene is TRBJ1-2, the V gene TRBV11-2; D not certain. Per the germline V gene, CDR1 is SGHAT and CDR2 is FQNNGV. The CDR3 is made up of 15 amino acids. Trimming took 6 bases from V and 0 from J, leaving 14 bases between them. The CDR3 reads CASRPVGSSNYGYTF. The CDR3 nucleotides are TGTGCCAGCAGGCCGGTCGGGTCTTCTAACTATGGCTACACCTTC.

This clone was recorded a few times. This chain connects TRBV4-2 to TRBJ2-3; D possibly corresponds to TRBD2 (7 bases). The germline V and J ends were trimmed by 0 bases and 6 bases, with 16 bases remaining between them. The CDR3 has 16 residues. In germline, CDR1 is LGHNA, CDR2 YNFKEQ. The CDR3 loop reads CASSQEAEGGADTQYF. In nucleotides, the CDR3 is TGTGCCAGCAGCCAAGAGGCGGAGGGGGGGGCGGATACGCAGTATTTT.

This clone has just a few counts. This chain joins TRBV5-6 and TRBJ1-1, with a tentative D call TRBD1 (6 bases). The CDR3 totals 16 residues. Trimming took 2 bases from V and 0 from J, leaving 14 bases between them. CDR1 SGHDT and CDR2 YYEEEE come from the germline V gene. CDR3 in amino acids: CASSFRGVGLNTEAFF. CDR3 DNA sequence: TGTGCCAGCAGCTTCAGGGGAGTAGGGTTGAACACTGAAGCTTTCTTT.

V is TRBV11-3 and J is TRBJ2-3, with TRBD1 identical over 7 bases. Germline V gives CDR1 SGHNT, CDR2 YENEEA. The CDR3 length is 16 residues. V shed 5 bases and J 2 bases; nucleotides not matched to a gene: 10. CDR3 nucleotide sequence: TGTGCCAGCAGCGTGGCAGGGGGTACGTCCACAGATACGCAGTATTTT. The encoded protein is CASSVAGGTSTDTQYF.

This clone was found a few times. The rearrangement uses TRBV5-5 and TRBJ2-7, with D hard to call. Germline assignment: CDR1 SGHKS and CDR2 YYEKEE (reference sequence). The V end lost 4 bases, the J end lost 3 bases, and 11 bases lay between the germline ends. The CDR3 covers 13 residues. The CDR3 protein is CASSRTEYYEQYF. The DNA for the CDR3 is TGTGCCAGCAGCCGTACTGAGTACTACGAGCAGTACTTC.

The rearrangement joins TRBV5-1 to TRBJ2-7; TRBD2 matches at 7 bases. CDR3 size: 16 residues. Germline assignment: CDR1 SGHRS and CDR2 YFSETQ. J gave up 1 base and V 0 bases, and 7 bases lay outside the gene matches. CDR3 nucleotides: TGCGCCAGCAGCTTGGGTGGGAGGGCCCAATCCTACGAGCAGTACTTC. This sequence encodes CASSLGGRAQSYEQYF.

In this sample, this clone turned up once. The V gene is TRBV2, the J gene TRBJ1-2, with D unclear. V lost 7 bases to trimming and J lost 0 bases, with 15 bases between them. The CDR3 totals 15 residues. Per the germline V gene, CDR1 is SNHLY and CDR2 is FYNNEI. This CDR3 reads CASTLKQKSNYGYTF. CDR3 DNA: TGTGCCAGCACCCTGAAACAGAAATCTAACTATGGCTACACCTTC.

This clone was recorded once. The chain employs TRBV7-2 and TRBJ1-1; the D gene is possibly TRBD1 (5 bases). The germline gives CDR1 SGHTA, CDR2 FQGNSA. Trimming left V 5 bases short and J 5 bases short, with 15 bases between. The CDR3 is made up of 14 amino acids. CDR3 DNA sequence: TGTGCCAGCAGCACGCAGGGATTGGGGACTGAAGCTTTCTTT. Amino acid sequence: CASSTQGLGTEAFF.

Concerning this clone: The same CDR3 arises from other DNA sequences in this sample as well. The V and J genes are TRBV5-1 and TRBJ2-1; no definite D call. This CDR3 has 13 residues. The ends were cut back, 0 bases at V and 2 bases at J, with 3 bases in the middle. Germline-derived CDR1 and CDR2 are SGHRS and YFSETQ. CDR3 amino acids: CASSLAPYNEQFF. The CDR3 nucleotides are TGCGCCAGCAGCTTGGCTCCCTACAATGAGCAGTTCTTC.

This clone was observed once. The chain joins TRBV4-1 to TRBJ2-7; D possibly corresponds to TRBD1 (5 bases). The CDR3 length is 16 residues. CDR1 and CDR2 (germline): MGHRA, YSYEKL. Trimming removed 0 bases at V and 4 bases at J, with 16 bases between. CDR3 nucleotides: TGCGCCAGCAGCCAAGATCTACAGGTAAAGTCTTACGAGCAGTACTTC. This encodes CASSQDLQVKSYEQYF.

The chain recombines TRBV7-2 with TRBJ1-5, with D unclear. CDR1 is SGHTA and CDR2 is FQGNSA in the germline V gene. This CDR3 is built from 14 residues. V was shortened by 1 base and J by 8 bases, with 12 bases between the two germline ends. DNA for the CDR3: TGTGCCAGCAGCTTAGTCGGGGTTCTGAAGCCCCAGCATTTT. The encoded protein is CASSLVGVLKPQHF.

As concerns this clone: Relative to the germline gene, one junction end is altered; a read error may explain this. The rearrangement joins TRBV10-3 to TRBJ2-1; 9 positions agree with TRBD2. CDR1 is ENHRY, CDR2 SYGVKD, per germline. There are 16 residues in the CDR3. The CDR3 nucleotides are TGTGCAATCACAGCTGGCGGGAGGGCCGCGTTCAATGAGCAGTTCTTC. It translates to CAITAGGRAAFNEQFF.

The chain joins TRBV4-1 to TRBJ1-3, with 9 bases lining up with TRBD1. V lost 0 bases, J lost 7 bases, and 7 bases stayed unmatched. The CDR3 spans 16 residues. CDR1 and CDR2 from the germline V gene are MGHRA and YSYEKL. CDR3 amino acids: CASSQELRDRDNTIYF. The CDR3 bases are TGCGCCAGCAGCCAAGAGCTCCGGGACAGGGACAACACCATATATTTT.

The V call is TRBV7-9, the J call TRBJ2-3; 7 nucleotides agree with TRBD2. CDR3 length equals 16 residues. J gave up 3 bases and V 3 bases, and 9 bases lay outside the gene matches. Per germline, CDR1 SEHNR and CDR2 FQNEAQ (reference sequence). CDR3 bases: TGTGCCAGCAGCTTGGGACTTGGCGGGAGTACAGATACGCAGTATTTT. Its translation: CASSLGLGGSTDTQYF. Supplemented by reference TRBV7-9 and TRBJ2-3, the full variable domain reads DTGVSQNPRHKITKRGQNVTFRCDPISEHNRLYWYRQTLGQGPEFLTYFQNEAQLEKSRLLSDRFSAERPKGSFSTLEIQRTEQGDSAMYLCASSLGLGGSTDTQYFGPGTRLTVL.

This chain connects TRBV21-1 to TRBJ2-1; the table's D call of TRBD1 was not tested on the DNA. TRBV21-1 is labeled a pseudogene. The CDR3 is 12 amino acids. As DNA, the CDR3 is TGTGCCAGCGGTACAGGGTCGGGAGAGCAGTTCTTC. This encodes CASGTGSGEQFF.

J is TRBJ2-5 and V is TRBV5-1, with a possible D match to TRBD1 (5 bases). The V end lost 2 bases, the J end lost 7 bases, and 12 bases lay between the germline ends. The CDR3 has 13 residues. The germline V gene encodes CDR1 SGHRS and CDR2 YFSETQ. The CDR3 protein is CASSLIQESTQYF. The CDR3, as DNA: TGCGCCAGCAGCTTAATACAGGAATCGACCCAGTACTTC.

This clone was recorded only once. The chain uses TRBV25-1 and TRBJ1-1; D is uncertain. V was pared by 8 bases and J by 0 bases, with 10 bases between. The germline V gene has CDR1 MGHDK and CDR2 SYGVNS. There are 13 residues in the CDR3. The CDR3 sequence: CASSGGLNTEAFF. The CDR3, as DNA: TGTGCCAGCTCAGGCGGGCTGAACACTGAAGCTTTCTTT. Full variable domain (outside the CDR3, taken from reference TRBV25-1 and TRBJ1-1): EADIYQTPRYLVIGTGKKITLECSQTMGHDKMYWYQQDPGMELHLIHYSYGVNSTEKGDLSSESTVSRIRTEHFPLTLESARPSHTSQYLCASSGGLNTEAFFGQGTRLTVV.

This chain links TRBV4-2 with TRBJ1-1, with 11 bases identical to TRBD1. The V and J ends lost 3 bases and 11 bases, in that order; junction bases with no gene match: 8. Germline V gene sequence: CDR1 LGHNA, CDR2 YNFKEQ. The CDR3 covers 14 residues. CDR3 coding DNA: TGTGCCAGCAGCCACCCTGGACAGGGGGCTTCGGCTTTCTTT. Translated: CASSHPGQGASAFF.

This CDR3 reads CASSRLAGLYNEQFF. DNA for the CDR3: TGTGCCAGCTCAAGGCTAGCGGGGTTATACAATGAGCAGTTCTTC. V gene TRBV18 combines with J gene TRBJ2-1, with 9 bases aligning to TRBD2. Germline V CDR1 and CDR2: KGHSH, LQKENI. The trim removed 5 bases at V and 4 bases at J, leaving 6 bases unmatched. This CDR3 region has 15 residues. Full variable domain (rest looked up from reference TRBV18 and TRBJ2-1): NAGVMQNPRHLVRRRGQEARLRCSPMKGHSHVYWYRQLPEEGLKFMVYLQKENIIDESGMPKERFSAEFPKEGPSILRIQQVVRGDSAAYFCASSRLAGLYNEQFFGPGTRLTVL.

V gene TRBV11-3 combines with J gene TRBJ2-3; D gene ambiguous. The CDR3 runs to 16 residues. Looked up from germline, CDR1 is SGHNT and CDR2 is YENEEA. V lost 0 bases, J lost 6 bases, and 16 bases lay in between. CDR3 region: CASSLDGRSERDTQYF. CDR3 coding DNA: TGTGCCAGCAGCTTAGATGGCCGGAGTGAGCGTGATACGCAGTATTTT.

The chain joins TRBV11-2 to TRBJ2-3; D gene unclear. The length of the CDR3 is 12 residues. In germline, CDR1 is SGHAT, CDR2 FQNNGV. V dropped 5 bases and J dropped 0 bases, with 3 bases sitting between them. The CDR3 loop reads CASSPSTDTQYF. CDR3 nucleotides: TGTGCCAGCAGCCCTAGCACAGATACGCAGTATTTT.

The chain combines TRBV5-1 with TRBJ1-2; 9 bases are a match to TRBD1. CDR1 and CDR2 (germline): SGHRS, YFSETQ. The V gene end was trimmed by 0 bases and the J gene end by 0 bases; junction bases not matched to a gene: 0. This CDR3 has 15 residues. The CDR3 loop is CASSLGTGANYGYTF. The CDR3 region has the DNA TGCGCCAGCAGCTTGGGGACAGGGGCTAACTATGGCTACACCTTC.

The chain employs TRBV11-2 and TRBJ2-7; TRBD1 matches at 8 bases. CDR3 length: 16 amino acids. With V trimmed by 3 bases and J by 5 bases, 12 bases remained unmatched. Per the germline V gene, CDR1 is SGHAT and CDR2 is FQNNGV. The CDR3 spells CASSFSPTGDIHEQYF. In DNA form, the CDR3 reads TGTGCCAGCAGCTTCTCCCCGACAGGGGATATACACGAGCAGTACTTC. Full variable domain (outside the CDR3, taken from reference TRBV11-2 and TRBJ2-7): EAGVAQSPRYKIIEKRQSVAFWCNPISGHATLYWYQQILGQGPKLLIQFQNNGVVDDSQLPKDRFSAERLKGVDSTLKIQPAKLEDSAVYLCASSFSPTGDIHEQYFGPGTRLTVT.

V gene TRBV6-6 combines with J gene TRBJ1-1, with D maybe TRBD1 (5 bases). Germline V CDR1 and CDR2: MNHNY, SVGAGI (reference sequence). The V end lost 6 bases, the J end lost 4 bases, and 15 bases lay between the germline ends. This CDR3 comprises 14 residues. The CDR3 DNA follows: TGTGCCAGCAGGGTCGGAGGAGGGGTCACTGAAGCTTTCTTT. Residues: CASRVGGGVTEAFF.

The CDR3 region is CASSTGGLAGRFGYEQYF. The CDR3 nucleotides are TGCGCCAGCAGCACCGGGGGCCTAGCGGGGAGATTCGGGTACGAGCAGTACTTC. The J gene is TRBJ2-7, the V gene TRBV5-1; TRBD2 agrees at 9 bases. The CDR3 is 18 amino acids. Germline V gene sequence: CDR1 SGHRS, CDR2 YFSETQ. The V segment lost 4 bases and the J segment 4 bases; nucleotides outside the gene matches: 18.

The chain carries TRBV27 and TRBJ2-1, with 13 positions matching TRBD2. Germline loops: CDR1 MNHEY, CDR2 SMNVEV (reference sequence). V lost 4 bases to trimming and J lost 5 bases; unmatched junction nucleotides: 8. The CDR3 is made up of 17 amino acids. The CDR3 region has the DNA TGTGCCAGCAGTTCCAGGACTAGCGGGAGAGGGGACAATGAGCAGTTCTTC. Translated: CASSSRTSGRGDNEQFF.

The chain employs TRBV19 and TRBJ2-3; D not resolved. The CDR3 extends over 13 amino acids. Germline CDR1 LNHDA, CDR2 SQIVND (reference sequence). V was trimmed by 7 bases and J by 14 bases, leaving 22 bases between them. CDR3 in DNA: TGTGCCAGTACCCGATCGGATGGCTCTAGGCCGTATTTT. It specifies CASTRSDGSRPYF.